What follows is one T cell receptor (beta chain) and its context. The antigen is not known. The data originate from a study of vaccination and CD4 T cells after COVID-19. Whole-study context: Each control was exposed to a CEFX pool, an HIV-1 Nef pool, or no peptide at all.

The sample's treatment: roughly ten-day PBMC culture with coronavirus spike peptide pools or control peptides (ViraFEST assay). With around 9.2 ug/ml peptide pools and approximately 9.6 IU/ml IL-2, PBMCs were cultured at 2 million to 2.5 million per well. With about 11 days of culture completed, CD4+ T cells were isolated by negative selection. The germline gives CDR1 SGHAT, CDR2 FQNNGV. The length of the CDR3 is 14 residues. The V end was cut by 0 bases, the J end by 0 bases, with 6 bases between. Sequenced with the Oncomine TCR Beta short-read assay was DNA taken from cultured CD4+ T cells. TCRdb independently ran MiXCR on the PCR reads; one entry per CDR3 protein. The sample shows roughly 24,000 distinct CDR3 sequences, roughly two fifths of them seen only once.

Sequencing input: CD4+ T cells from blood, cultured in vitro. The receptor comes from a human donor who had recovered from COVID-19. The chain employs TRBV11-2 and TRBJ2-7; no firm D call. The CDR3 bases are TGTGCCAGCAGCTTAGATCCTAGCTCCTACGAGCAGTACTTC. Amino acid sequence: CASSLDPSSYEQYF.